This T cell receptor (beta chain) originates from a study of blood T cell repertoires in COVID-19. Across the study: PBMCs, B-cell-depleted T cells, or T cells provided the cDNA or gDNA that made up the material.

Assay used: immunoSEQ multiplex PCR; TCRdb lists only in-frame clones, some missing. The repertoire holds about 62,000 clones, roughly four fifths seen once, with about 6.4% in the top ten. V lost 4 bases and J 1 base, leaving 13 bases between the germline ends. Per the germline V gene, CDR1 is SGHTA and CDR2 is FQGNSA. This CDR3 has 15 amino acids. V usage is TRBV7-2 and J usage is TRBJ1-1; D gene ambiguous. The sequence was collected from a woman between 50 and 59 years old with active or convalescent COVID-19. Sequencing used peripheral blood. The CDR3 DNA reads as TGTGCCAGCAGCTCCCTCGTACTCCAGAACACTGAAGCTTTCTTT. Translating gives CASSSLVLQNTEAFF.